One sample yielded the 16 T cell receptor beta chains listed below, sequenced in a study of T cell repertoires in cytomegalovirus infection. The antigens of these receptors remain unknown. Each CDR3 protein gets one entry after TCRdb re-called the reads with MiXCR. Of approximately 590,000 distinct CDR3 sequences in the sample, about 39% were seen once. Material: cultured PBMCs, obtained from culture after CMV antigen stimulation. The receptors derive from a human donor in good health (CMV status not recorded). Some clones in this sample may be carry-over from other donors' samples.

The rearrangement joins TRBV7-2 to TRBJ2-5, with D possibly matching TRBD1 (5 bases). The CDR3 totals 17 residues. The V end lost 5 bases, the J end lost 6 bases, and 25 bases lay between the germline ends. The germline gives CDR1 SGHTA, CDR2 FQGNSA. The CDR3 here is CASSPPRGPSLGQTQYF. The CDR3, as DNA: TGTGCCAGCAGCCCCCCAAGGGGCCCTTCGTTAGGTCAGACCCAGTACTTC.

The J gene is TRBJ1-2, the V gene TRBV5-4; no clear D. Germline CDR1 is SGHNT and CDR2 is YYREEE (reference sequence). The CDR3 extends over 13 amino acids. Trimming shortened V by 4 bases and J by 4 bases, and 11 bases separated the two germline ends. The CDR3 reads CASSPSGRYGYTF. The DNA of the CDR3 is TGTGCCAGCAGCCCGTCCGGACGCTATGGCTACACCTTC.

V and J are TRBV12-3 or TRBV12-4 and TRBJ2-5, with 9 positions matching TRBD1. Losses at the gene ends were 3 bases for V and 7 bases for J; bases not matched to a gene: 9. The CDR3 totals 15 residues. The CDR3 spells CASSLATGGGGTQYF. The CDR3 DNA sequence: TGTGCCAGCAGTTTGGCGACAGGGGGGGGGGGGACCCAGTACTTC.

The chain joins TRBV4-3 to TRBJ2-2, with 10 nucleotides matching TRBD2. CDR1 is LGHNA, CDR2 YSLEER, per germline. J was trimmed by 1 base and V by 2 bases; bases with no gene match: 10. The CDR3 covers 19 residues. The CDR3 DNA follows: TGCGCCAGCAGCCAACAGACCTCAAGGACTAGCGGGAACACCGGGGAGCTGTTTTTT. Its protein is CASSQQTSRTSGNTGELFF.

There are a few counts of this clonotype. This chain's CDR3 is CASSPRALNQPQHF. The DNA of the CDR3 is TGTGCCAGTAGTCCTCGAGCCCTCAATCAGCCCCAGCATTTT. The chain carries TRBV19 and TRBJ1-5, with D unresolved. CDR3 size: 14 residues. V lost 5 bases, J lost 3 bases, and 11 bases lay in between. CDR1 is LNHDA and CDR2 is SQIVND in the germline V gene (reference sequence). Looking up the rest from reference TRBV19 and TRBJ1-5 gives the full variable domain: DGGITQSPKYLFRKEGQNVTLSCEQNLNHDAMYWYRQDPGQGLRLIYYSQIVNDFQKGDIAEGYSVSREKKESFPLTVTSAQKNPTAFYLCASSPRALNQPQHFGDGTRLSIL.

CDR3 residues: CASSTEWGRETQYF. CDR3 DNA sequence: TGTGCCAGCAGCACGGAGTGGGGAAGAGAGACCCAGTACTTC. The chain combines TRBV5-5 with TRBJ2-5; no clear D gene. The CDR3 length is 14 residues. Trimming stripped 4 bases from V and 4 bases from J, with 14 bases between. Germline V lookup: CDR1 SGHKS, CDR2 YYEKEE (reference sequence).

This sequence joins TRBV28 and TRBJ1-4, with 9 bases that match TRBD1. The length of the CDR3 is 15 residues. V lost 6 bases and J lost 7; bases outside the gene matches: 9. Germline loops: CDR1 MDHEN, CDR2 SYDVKM. DNA for the CDR3: TGTGCCAGCAGCCCGCCGGGACAGGGTGGTGAAAAACTGTTTTTT. Amino acid sequence: CASSPPGQGGEKLFF.

The chain couples TRBV12-5 to TRBJ2-7; tentatively, D is TRBD1 (6 bases). Germline CDR1 and CDR2: LGHNT and FRNRAP. V was clipped by 5 bases and J by 0 bases, with 14 bases between them. The CDR3 sequence is 15 residues long. CDR3: CASGEQGYVSYEQYF. The CDR3 nucleotides read TGTGCTAGTGGTGAGCAGGGGTACGTCTCCTACGAGCAGTACTTC.

In DNA form, the CDR3 reads TGTGCCAGCAGCGCACGAGGGGTCACTAGCGGGAGCATTTGGACAGACGAGCAGTACTTC. Translating it yields CASSARGVTSGSIWTDEQYF. The chain has TRBV7-9 and TRBJ2-7; 11 nucleotides line up with TRBD2. The V and J ends lost 5 bases and 5 bases, in that order; junction bases with no gene match: 23. This CDR3 is built from 20 residues. Per the germline V gene, CDR1 is SEHNR and CDR2 is FQNEAQ (reference sequence).

This clonotype appeared once. CDR3: CSASKLVNEQFF. The CDR3 DNA reads as TGCAGTGCTAGTAAACTAGTCAATGAGCAGTTCTTC. This chain uses TRBV20-1 with TRBJ2-1; D perhaps matches TRBD2 (5 bases). This CDR3 has 12 residues. Trimming stripped 3 bases from V and 6 bases from J, with 9 bases between. The V gene's germline CDR1 is DFQATT and CDR2 SNEGSKA (reference sequence).

The V and J genes are TRBV15 and TRBJ1-6; the D gene is possibly TRBD1 (5 bases). CDR3 length: 15 residues. The germline V gene has CDR1 LNHNV and CDR2 YYDKDF (reference sequence). Trimming took off 5 bases at V and 10 bases at J, with 18 bases between the two ends. In nucleotides, the CDR3 is TGTGCCACCAGCGCGGGAGGGGCGAGCGGATCACCCCTCCACTTT. Its protein is CATSAGGASGSPLHF. Full variable domain (rest looked up from reference TRBV15 and TRBJ1-6): DAMVIQNPRYQVTQFGKPVTLSCSQTLNHNVMYWYQQKSSQAPKLLFHYYDKDFNNEADTPDNFQSRRPNTSFCFLDIRSPGLGDTAMYLCATSAGGASGSPLHFGNGTRLTVT.

The chain uses TRBV2 and TRBJ2-4; maybe TRBD2 (6 bases). The germline V gene has CDR1 SNHLY and CDR2 FYNNEI. Trimming took 2 bases from V and 8 from J, leaving 16 bases between them. CDR3 size: 15 residues. The CDR3, as DNA: TGTGCCAGCAGTGAAAATCCCCTGATAGCGGACATTCAGTACTTC. Amino acid sequence: CASSENPLIADIQYF.

The V gene is TRBV7-2, the J gene TRBJ2-1; 8 positions agree with TRBD2. From germline, CDR1 is SGHTA and CDR2 FQGNSA. The CDR3 spans 16 residues. V lost 1 base, J lost 9 bases, and 11 bases stayed unmatched. This CDR3 reads CASSLVLSGGSFEQFF. The CDR3 bases are TGTGCCAGCAGCTTAGTCTTGAGCGGGGGAAGTTTTGAGCAGTTCTTC.

This clonotype was seen once. J is TRBJ2-5 and V is TRBV15; a weak D match, TRBD2 (6 bases). The CDR3 extends over 15 amino acids. Germline lookup yields CDR1 LNHNV and CDR2 YYDKDF (reference sequence). V was trimmed by 5 bases and J by 7 bases, leaving 20 bases between them. CDR3 sequence reads: CATSSRRDFRGTQYF. The CDR3 DNA follows: TGTGCCACCAGCTCAAGAAGGGACTTCCGGGGGACCCAGTACTTC. Supplemented by reference TRBV15 and TRBJ2-5, the full variable domain reads DAMVIQNPRYQVTQFGKPVTLSCSQTLNHNVMYWYQQKSSQAPKLLFHYYDKDFNNEADTPDNFQSRRPNTSFCFLDIRSPGLGDTAMYLCATSSRRDFRGTQYFGPGTRLLVL.

This clonotype was observed once. The rearrangement uses TRBV18 and TRBJ2-7; no reliable D call. The germline CDR1 and CDR2 sequences are KGHSH and LQKENI. The CDR3 consists of 16 residues. V was shortened by 3 bases and J by 7 bases, with 22 bases between the two germline ends. As DNA, the CDR3 is TGTGCCAGCTCACCCGTCGGAGCCGAACGGAGAATGGAGCAGTACTTC. This translates into CASSPVGAERRMEQYF.

This clonotype showed up just a few times. This rearrangement joins TRBV27 to TRBJ1-4; no firm D call. Trimming left V 6 bases short and J 3 bases short, with 20 bases between. The germline V gene has CDR1 MNHEY and CDR2 SMNVEV (reference sequence). The CDR3 runs to 17 residues. CDR3 nucleotides: TGTGCCAGCAGCCTAGGCCCAGGCGTAAATCCTAATGAAAAACTGTTTTTT. It codes for CASSLGPGVNPNEKLFF.